The sequence of this T cell receptor beta chain was determined in a study of blood T cells in healthy people across ages. A second about 7 to 11 cycle PCR used barcoded and J-beta primers. TCRdb passed the 5' RACE reads through MiXCR, listing each CDR3 protein once. The table shows approximately 490,000 distinct CDR3 sequences, with about 25% occurring only once. Trimming removed 4 bases at V and 1 base at J, with 16 bases between. CDR3 length equals 16 residues. Germline CDR1 and CDR2: SGHKS and YYEKEE (reference sequence). These data were likewise used in another study, on T cells of mothers and their children.

This TCR was sampled from a boy between 10 and 17 years old in good health. Sequenced: blood. The V and J genes are TRBV5-5 and TRBJ2-3; a weak D match, TRBD1 (6 bases). The CDR3 spells CASSPLTGIGTDTQYF. CDR3 in DNA: TGTGCCAGCAGCCCCCTAACAGGGATTGGCACAGATACGCAGTATTTT.